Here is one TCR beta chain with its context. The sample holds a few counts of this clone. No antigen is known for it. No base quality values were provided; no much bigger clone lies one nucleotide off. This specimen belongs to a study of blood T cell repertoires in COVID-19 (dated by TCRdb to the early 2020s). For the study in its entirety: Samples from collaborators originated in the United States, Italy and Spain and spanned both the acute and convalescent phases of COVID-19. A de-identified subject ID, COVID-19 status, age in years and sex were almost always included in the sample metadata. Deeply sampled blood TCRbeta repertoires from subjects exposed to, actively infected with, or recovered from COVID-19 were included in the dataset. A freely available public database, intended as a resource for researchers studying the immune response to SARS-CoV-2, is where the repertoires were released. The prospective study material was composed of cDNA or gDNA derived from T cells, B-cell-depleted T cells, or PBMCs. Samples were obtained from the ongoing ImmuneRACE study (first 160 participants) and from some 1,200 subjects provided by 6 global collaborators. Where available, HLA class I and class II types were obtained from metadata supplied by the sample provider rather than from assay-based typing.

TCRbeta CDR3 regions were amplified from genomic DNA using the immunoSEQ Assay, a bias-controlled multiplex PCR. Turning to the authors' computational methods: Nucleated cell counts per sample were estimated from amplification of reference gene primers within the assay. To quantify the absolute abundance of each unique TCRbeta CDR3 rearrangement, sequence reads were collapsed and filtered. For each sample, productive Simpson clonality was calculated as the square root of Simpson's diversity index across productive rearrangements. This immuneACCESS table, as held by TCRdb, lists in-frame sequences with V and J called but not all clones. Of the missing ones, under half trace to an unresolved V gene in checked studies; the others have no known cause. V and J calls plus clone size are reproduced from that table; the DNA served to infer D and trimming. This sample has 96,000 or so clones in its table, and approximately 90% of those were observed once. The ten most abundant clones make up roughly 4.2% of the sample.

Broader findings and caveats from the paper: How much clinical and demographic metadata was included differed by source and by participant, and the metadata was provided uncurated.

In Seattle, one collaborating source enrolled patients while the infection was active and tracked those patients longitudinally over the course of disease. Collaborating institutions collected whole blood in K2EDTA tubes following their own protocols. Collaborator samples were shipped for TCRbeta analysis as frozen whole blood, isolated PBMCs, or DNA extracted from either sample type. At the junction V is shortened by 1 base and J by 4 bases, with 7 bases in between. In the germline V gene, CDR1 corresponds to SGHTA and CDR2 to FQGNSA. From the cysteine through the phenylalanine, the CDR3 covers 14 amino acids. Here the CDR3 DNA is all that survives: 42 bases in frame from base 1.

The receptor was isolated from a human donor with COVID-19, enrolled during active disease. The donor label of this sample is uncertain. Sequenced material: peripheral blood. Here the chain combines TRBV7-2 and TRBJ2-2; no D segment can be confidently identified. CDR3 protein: CASSLGAVTGELFF. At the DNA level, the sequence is TGTGCCAGCAGCTTAGGTGCAGTCACCGGGGAGCTGTTTTTT.